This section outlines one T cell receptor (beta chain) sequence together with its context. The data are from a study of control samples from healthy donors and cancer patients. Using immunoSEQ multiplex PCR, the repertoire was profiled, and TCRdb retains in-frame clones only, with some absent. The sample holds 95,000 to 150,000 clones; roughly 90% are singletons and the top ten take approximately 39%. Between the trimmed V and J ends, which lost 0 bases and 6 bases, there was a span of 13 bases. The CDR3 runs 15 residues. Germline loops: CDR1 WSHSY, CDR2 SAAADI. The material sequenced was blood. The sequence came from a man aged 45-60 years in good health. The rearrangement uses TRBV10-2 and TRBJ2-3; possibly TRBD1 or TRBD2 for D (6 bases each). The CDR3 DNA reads TGCGCCAGCAGTGAGTCAAGGGGGGTAAGGGATACGCAGTATTTT. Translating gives CASSESRGVRDTQYF.